The present T cell receptor (beta chain) was sequenced within a study of immune evolution from preneoplasia to lung adenocarcinoma. Looking at the study overall: HLA loss of heterozygosity: around 6.5% AIS, over 12% MIA, about 32% ADC, none AAH.

Concerning this clone: Its cognate antigen is unknown.

Study outcomes and limitations: From normal lung to invasive adenocarcinoma, top clone frequencies appeared to decrease.

Premalignant or tumor cells were enriched by macro-dissection after pathologic assessment. Sequencing was performed with immunoSEQ multiplex PCR; in TCRdb, only in-frame clones are kept and a portion is missing. Of 3,600 or so clones in the sample, 65% to 85% are singletons; the top ten hold about a tenth. This CDR3 comprises 11 residues. Trimming stripped 6 bases from V and 7 bases from J, with 9 bases between. The germline V gene has CDR1 SQVTM and CDR2 ANQGSEA. The chain combines TRBV29-1 with TRBJ1-4; no definite D call. Sample: FFPE atypical adenomatous hyperplasia tissue from the lung. Subset noted: atypical adenomatous hyperplasia (AAH), lung preneoplasia. The receptor's source is a person aged 70 to 85 with lung adenocarcinoma. CDR3 DNA: TGCAGCGTGGCCCGAAGTGAAAAACTGTTTTTT. Translated, it gives CSVARSEKLFF.